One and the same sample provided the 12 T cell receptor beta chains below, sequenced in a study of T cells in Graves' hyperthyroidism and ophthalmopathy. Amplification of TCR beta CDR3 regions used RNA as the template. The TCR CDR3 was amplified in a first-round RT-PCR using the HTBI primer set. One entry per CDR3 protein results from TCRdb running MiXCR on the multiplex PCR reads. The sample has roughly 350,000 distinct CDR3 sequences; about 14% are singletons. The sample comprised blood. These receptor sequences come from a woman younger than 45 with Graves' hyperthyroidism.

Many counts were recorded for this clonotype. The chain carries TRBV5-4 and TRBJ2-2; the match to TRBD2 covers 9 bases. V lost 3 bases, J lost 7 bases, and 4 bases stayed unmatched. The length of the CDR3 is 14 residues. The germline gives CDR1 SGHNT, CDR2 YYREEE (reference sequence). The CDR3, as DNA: TGTGCCAGCAGCTACGGGACTAGCCGCGGGGAGCTGTTTTTT. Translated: CASSYGTSRGELFF.

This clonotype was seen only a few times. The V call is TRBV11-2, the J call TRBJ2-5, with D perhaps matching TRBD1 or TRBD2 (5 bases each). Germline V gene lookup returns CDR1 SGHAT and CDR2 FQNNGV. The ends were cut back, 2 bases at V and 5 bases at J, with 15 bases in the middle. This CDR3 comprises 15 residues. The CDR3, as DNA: TGTGCCAGCAGCTTACAGCGTGGGGGATCCGAGACCCAGTACTTC. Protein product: CASSLQRGGSETQYF. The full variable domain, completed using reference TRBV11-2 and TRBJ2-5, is EAGVAQSPRYKIIEKRQSVAFWCNPISGHATLYWYQQILGQGPKLLIQFQNNGVVDDSQLPKDRFSAERLKGVDSTLKIQPAKLEDSAVYLCASSLQRGGSETQYFGPGTRLLVL.

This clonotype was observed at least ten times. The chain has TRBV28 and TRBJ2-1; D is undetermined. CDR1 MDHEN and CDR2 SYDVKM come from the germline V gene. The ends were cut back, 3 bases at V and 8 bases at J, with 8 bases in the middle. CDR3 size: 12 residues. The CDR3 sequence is CASSFVKDEQFF. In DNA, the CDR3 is TGTGCCAGCAGTTTCGTGAAAGATGAGCAGTTCTTC. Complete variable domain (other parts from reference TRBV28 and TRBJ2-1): DVKVTQSSRYLVKRTGEKVFLECVQDMDHENMFWYRQDPGLGLRLIYFSYDVKMKEKGDIPEGYSVSREKKERFSLILESASTNQTSMYLCASSFVKDEQFFGPGTRLTVL.

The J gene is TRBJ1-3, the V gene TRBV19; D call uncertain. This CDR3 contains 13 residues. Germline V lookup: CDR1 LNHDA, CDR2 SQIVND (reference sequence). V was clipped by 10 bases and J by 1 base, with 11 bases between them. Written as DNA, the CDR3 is TGTGCCACCGCAACAGCATCTGGAAACACCATATATTTT. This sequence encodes CATATASGNTIYF. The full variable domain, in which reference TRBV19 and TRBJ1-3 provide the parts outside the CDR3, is DGGITQSPKYLFRKEGQNVTLSCEQNLNHDAMYWYRQDPGQGLRLIYYSQIVNDFQKGDIAEGYSVSREKKESFPLTVTSAQKNPTAFYLCATATASGNTIYFGEGSWLTVV.

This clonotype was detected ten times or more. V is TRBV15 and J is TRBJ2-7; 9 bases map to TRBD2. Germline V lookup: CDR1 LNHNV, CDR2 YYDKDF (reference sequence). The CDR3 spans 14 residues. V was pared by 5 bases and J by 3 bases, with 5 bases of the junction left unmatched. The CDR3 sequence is CATSSKRGDYEQYF. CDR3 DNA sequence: TGTGCCACCAGCTCAAAGCGGGGGGACTACGAGCAGTACTTC.

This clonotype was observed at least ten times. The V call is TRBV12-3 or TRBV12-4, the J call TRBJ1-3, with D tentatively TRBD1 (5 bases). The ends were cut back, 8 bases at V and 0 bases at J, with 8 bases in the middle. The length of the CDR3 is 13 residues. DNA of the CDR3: TGTGCCAGCTCGGGGGACTCTGGAAACACCATATATTTT. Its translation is CASSGDSGNTIYF.

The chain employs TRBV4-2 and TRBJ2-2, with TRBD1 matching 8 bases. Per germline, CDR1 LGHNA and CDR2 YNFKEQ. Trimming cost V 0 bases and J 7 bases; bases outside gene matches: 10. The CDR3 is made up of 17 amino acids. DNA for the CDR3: TGTGCCAGCAGCCAAGATGGGGCGGACAGGGCGGGCGGGGAGCTGTTTTTT. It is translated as CASSQDGADRAGGELFF.

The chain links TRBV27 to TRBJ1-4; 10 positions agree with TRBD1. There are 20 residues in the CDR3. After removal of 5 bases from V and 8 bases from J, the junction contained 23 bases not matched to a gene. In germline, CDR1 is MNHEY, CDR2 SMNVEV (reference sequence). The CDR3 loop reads CASSALFLGTGEREREKLFF. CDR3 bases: TGTGCCAGCAGTGCTTTATTCCTCGGGACAGGGGAGAGAGAAAGAGAAAAACTGTTTTTT.

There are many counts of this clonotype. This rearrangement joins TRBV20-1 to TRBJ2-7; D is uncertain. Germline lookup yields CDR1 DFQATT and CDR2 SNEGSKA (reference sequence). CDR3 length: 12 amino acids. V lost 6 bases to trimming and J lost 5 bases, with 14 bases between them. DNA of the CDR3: TGCAGTGCAGTCGGGCCTATCGACGAGCAGTACTTC. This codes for CSAVGPIDEQYF.

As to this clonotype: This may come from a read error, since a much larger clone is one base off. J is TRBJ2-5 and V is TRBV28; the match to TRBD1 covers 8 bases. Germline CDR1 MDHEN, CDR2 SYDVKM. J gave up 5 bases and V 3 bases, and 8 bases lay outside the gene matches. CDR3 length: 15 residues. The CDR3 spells CASSLGRGQAETQYF. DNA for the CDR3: TGTGCCAGCAGTTTGGGACGGGGACAGGCGGAGACCCAGTACTTC.

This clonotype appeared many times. DNA of the CDR3: TGCAGTGTTAGCGGGAGCACAGATACGCAGTATTTT. It yields the protein CSVSGSTDTQYF. The chain has TRBV20-1 and TRBJ2-3; 7 bases align to TRBD2. After removal of 7 bases from V and 0 bases from J, the junction contained 1 base not matched to a gene. CDR1 and CDR2 from the germline V gene are DFQATT and SNEGSKA (reference sequence). CDR3 length: 12 amino acids.

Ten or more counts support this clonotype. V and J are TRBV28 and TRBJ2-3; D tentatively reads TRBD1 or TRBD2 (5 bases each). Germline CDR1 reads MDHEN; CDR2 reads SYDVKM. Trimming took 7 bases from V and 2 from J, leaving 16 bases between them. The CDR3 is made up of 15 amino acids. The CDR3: CASTGPWGTTDTQYF. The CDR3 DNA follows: TGTGCCAGCACGGGGCCCTGGGGGACCACAGATACGCAGTATTTT.